These T cell receptor beta chains were read from a single sample in a study of CD8 T cells in ankylosing spondylitis. Each CDR3 protein gets one entry after TCRdb re-called the 5' RACE reads with MiXCR. Found here are some 220,000 distinct CDR3 sequences, roughly 8.2% of them singletons; the top ten hold approximately 5%. Sequencing input: blood, either unsorted or a sorted T cell fraction (not recorded which). The receptors shown here come from a female donor with ankylosing spondylitis or in good health (not recorded which). The CDR3 runs from the conserved cysteine through the conserved F or W. The D gene is left open where the match is weak. Part of the rows lack a size; the others show once, few, many or a class for expanded clones.

TRBJ2-2	TRBV12-3/TRBV12-4	-	-	CASSLKSAGELFF	TGTGCCAGCAGTCTGAAGAGCGCCGGGGAGCTGTTTTTT
TRBJ2-5	TRBV11-2	many	TRBD2	CASSSPGTSGSFVETQYF	TGTGCCAGCAGCTCCCCGGGGACTAGCGGGAGTTTTGTGGAGACCCAGTACTTC
TRBJ2-1	TRBV11-2	-	TRBD2	CASRGELAEEYNEQFF	TGTGCCAGCAGGGGGGAACTAGCGGAGGAGTACAATGAGCAGTTCTTC
TRBJ2-1	TRBV24-1	many	TRBD2	CATSGEGGTYNEQFF	TGTGCCACCAGTGGGGAGGGAGGTACCTACAATGAGCAGTTCTTC
TRBJ1-2	TRBV28	many	-	CASTKGGRRTYF	TGTGCCAGCACAAAGGGGGGGAGACGGACATACTTC
TRBJ2-7	TRBV6-2/TRBV6-3	many	-	CASSYSSETAGEQYF	TGTGCCAGCAGTTACTCGTCAGAGACAGCCGGCGAGCAGTACTTC
TRBJ2-5	TRBV2	many	-	CASSDGAGRTQYF	TGTGCCAGCAGTGATGGAGCCGGGAGGACCCAGTACTTC
TRBJ2-1	TRBV12-3/TRBV12-4	many	TRBD2	CASSSTSGQPYNEQFF	TGTGCCAGCAGCTCCACTAGCGGACAACCCTACAATGAGCAGTTCTTC
TRBJ2-3	TRBV5-1	many	-	CASRGGTDTQYF	TGTGCCAGCAGGGGCGGGACAGATACGCAGTATTTT
TRBJ2-5	TRBV12-3/TRBV12-4	many	-	CASSPELETQETQYF	TGTGCCAGCAGTCCCGAGTTGGAGACACAAGAGACCCAGTACTTC
TRBJ2-7	TRBV6-1	many	TRBD2	CASSASGRAYEQYF	TGTGCCAGCAGTGCTAGCGGGAGGGCCTACGAGCAGTACTTC
TRBJ1-1	TRBV19	many	-	CASSIGRANTEAFF	TGTGCCAGTAGTATCGGAAGGGCGAACACTGAAGCTTTCTTT
TRBJ2-1	TRBV13	many	-	CASSSAGNSYNEQFF	TGTGCCAGCAGCTCCGCGGGAAACTCCTACAATGAGCAGTTCTTC
TRBJ1-6	TRBV6-1	many	-	CASSKGLGFQGSYNSPLHF	TGTGCCAGCAGCAAGGGGCTAGGTTTTCAGGGCTCCTATAATTCACCCCTCCACTTT
TRBJ2-1	TRBV7-9	many	-	CASSLRQGSHEQFF	TGTGCCAGCAGCTTAAGGCAGGGGTCGCATGAGCAGTTCTTC
TRBJ2-3	TRBV15	many	-	CATSRDPAGGPQYF	TGTGCCACCAGCAGAGATCCAGCGGGTGGACCGCAGTATTTT
TRBJ1-3	TRBV9	many	-	CASSVEGQMRSGNTIYF	TGTGCCAGCAGCGTGGAGGGACAAATGCGCTCTGGAAACACCATATATTTT
TRBJ2-1	TRBV6-2/TRBV6-3	many	-	CASSPHYNEQFF	TGTGCCAGCAGTCCCCACTACAATGAGCAGTTCTTC
TRBJ2-3	TRBV6-1	-	-	CAMSRRGTDTQYF	TGTGCCATGTCCAGGAGGGGAACAGATACGCAGTATTTT
TRBJ2-1	TRBV6-5	many	-	CASSYEYLGGLEFF	TGTGCCAGCAGTTATGAGTACTTGGGGGGCTTGGAGTTCTTC
TRBJ2-1	TRBV7-2	-	-	CASSLRLDVQFF	TGTGCCAGCAGCTTACGGTTGGACGTGCAGTTCTTC
TRBJ2-7	TRBV7-6	many	-	CASSLERGGGYEQYF	TGTGCCAGCAGCTTAGAGCGCGGCGGAGGATACGAGCAGTACTTC
TRBJ2-1	TRBV10-2	few	TRBD2	CASSESRGKGGRTSNEQFF	TGCGCCAGCAGTGAGTCTAGGGGCAAAGGCGGGAGAACGTCGAATGAGCAGTTCTTC
TRBJ2-7	TRBV29-1	-	-	CSVTADWGEQYF	TGCAGCGTCACAGCTGACTGGGGGGAGCAGTACTTC
TRBJ2-7	TRBV6-5	few	-	CASSFSPAEASYEQYF	TGTGCCAGCAGTTTCTCCCCCGCGGAGGCTTCCTACGAGCAGTACTTC
TRBJ2-7	TRBV6-1	many	TRBD2	CASRPSGRVYEQYF	TGTGCCAGCAGACCTAGCGGCAGAGTCTACGAGCAGTACTTC
TRBJ1-3	TRBV7-2	once	-	CAGSLGSRGNTIYF	TGTGCCGGCAGCTTGGGTTCACGGGGAAACACCATATATTTT
TRBJ2-1	TRBV7-6	many	-	CASSLSGGSSYNEQFF	TGTGCCAGCAGCTTATCAGGGGGGAGCTCCTACAATGAGCAGTTCTTC